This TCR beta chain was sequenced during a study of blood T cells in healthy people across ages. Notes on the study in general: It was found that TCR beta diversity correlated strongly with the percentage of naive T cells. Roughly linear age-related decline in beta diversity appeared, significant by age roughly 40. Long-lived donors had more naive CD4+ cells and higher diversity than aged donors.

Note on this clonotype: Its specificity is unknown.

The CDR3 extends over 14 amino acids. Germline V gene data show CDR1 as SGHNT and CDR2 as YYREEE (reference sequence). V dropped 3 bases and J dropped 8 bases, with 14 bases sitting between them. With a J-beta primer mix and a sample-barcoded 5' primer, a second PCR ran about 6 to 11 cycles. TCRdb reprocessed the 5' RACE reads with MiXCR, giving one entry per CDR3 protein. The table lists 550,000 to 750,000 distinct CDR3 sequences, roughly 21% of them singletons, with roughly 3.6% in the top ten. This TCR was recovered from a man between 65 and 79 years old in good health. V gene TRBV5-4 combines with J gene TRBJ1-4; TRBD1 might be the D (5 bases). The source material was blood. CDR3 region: CASSSPGSGEKLFF. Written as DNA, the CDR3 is TGTGCCAGCAGCTCCCCAGGGAGTGGGGAAAAACTGTTTTTT.